The 19 T cell receptor beta chains below all came from one sample that was sequenced in a study of T cell changes during pregnancy in multiple sclerosis. TCRdb keeps only in-frame clones here, not all; method: immunoSEQ multiplex PCR. This repertoire shows under 80,000 clones, roughly 94% found once; its top ten account for about 0.5%. Sequencing used peripheral blood, obtained in the third trimester of pregnancy. The source of these receptors is a female donor with multiple sclerosis, enrolled in a pregnancy study.

The chain recombines TRBV19 with TRBJ1-1; TRBD1 matches at 8 bases. Germline CDR1 is LNHDA and CDR2 is SQIVND (reference sequence). Trimming took 7 bases from V and 6 from J; bases not matched to a gene: 1. The CDR3 length is 11 residues. DNA of the CDR3: TGTGCCAGTATGGACAGGGCTGAAGCTTTCTTT. The encoded protein is CASMDRAEAFF.

The count of this clone is one. The J gene is TRBJ1-1, the V gene TRBV10-3, with D unclear. CDR3 length: 14 amino acids. Germline values: CDR1 ENHRY, CDR2 SYGVKD. The CDR3 DNA sequence: TGTGTCGCCATCTCTGAGGGCACCTCCTCTAGAGCTTTCTTT. Translating gives CVAISEGTSSRAFF.

CDR3 in amino acids: CSVEKGRGTEAFF. The DNA of the CDR3 is TGCAGCGTTGAGAAGGGGCGCGGCACTGAAGCTTTCTTT. The chain combines TRBV29-1 with TRBJ1-1; D might be TRBD1 (5 bases). Looked up from germline, CDR1 is SQVTM and CDR2 is ANQGSEA. Trimming took 3 bases from V and 4 from J, leaving 12 bases between them. The CDR3 runs to 13 residues.

This chain links TRBV6-6 with TRBJ2-7; the match to TRBD2 covers 10 bases. CDR3 length: 14 residues. Germline CDR1 reads MNHNY; CDR2 reads SVGAGI (reference sequence). With V trimmed by 6 bases and J by 6 bases, 8 bases remained unmatched. The CDR3 is CASSERGGLGEQYF. CDR3 nucleotide sequence: TGTGCCAGCAGCGAGCGGGGGGGCCTCGGCGAGCAGTACTTC.

The V gene is TRBV5-1, the J gene TRBJ1-1; D is possibly TRBD1 (6 bases). V lost 0 bases, J lost 5 bases, and 11 bases lay in between. The CDR3 is 14 amino acids. Looked up from germline, CDR1 is SGHRS and CDR2 is YFSETQ. CDR3 residues: CASSLEGDWTEAFF. CDR3 sequence (DNA): TGCGCCAGCAGCTTGGAGGGGGATTGGACTGAAGCTTTCTTT.

This chain joins TRBV5-5 and TRBJ2-7; the D is unclear. CDR1 is SGHKS, CDR2 YYEKEE, per germline (reference sequence). CDR3 length: 15 residues. Trimming cost V 0 bases and J 0 bases, with 10 bases left between them. The CDR3 protein is CASSLGPTSSYEQYF. CDR3 nucleotides: TGTGCCAGCAGCTTGGGTCCAACCAGCTCCTACGAGCAGTACTTC.

This clone has a single count. This chain links TRBV4-2 with TRBJ2-2, with D possibly being TRBD1 (6 bases). CDR1 LGHNA and CDR2 YNFKEQ come from the germline V gene. V shed 1 base and J shed 3 bases, with 21 bases lying between them. This CDR3 has 19 amino acids. The chain's CDR3 is CASSQVSAGAAGDTGELFF. CDR3 nucleotide sequence: TGTGCCAGCAGCCAAGTGTCGGCAGGGGCAGCTGGGGACACCGGGGAGCTGTTTTTT.

This chain joins TRBV18 and TRBJ1-2; D may be TRBD1 (6 bases). This CDR3 is built from 13 residues. V lost 3 bases and J lost 4, with 9 bases in between. CDR1 and CDR2 (germline): KGHSH, LQKENI. CDR3 in amino acids: CASSPGQIYGYTF. The CDR3 coding sequence is TGTGCCAGCTCACCCGGACAGATCTATGGCTACACCTTC.

V and J are TRBV7-9 and TRBJ1-1; D not resolved. The CDR3 totals 14 residues. Germline V gives CDR1 SEHNR, CDR2 FQNEAQ (reference sequence). V dropped 3 bases and J dropped 4 bases, with 12 bases sitting between them. The CDR3 is CASSLDSRSTEAFF. In DNA form, the CDR3 reads TGTGCCAGCAGCTTGGACTCTCGGAGCACTGAAGCTTTCTTT.

The J gene is TRBJ2-5, the V gene TRBV19; 9 bases map to TRBD2. The V gene end was trimmed by 6 bases and the J gene end by 6 bases; junction bases not matched to a gene: 11. There are 15 residues in the CDR3. Germline lookup yields CDR1 LNHDA and CDR2 SQIVND (reference sequence). As DNA, the CDR3 is TGTGCCAGTAGCCCCACCCGACTAGCGGACAAGACCCAGTACTTC. Translating gives CASSPTRLADKTQYF.

V and J are TRBV5-6 and TRBJ1-2; weak D call: TRBD1 (5 bases). Germline loops: CDR1 SGHDT, CDR2 YYEEEE. Between the trimmed V and J ends, which lost 0 bases and 7 bases, there was a span of 13 bases. The CDR3 runs 14 residues. CDR3 DNA sequence: TGTGCCAGCAGCTTGGTAGGGGTTGGTGGTGGCTACACCTTC. Amino acids: CASSLVGVGGGYTF.

Comment on this clone: Its ends do not fully match the called genes, so a read error is possible. The rearrangement uses TRBV7-7 and TRBJ1-2; TRBD1 aligns across 7 bases. CDR1 is SSHAT and CDR2 is FNYEAQ in the germline V gene (reference sequence). The CDR3 loop spans 16 amino acids. The CDR3 nucleotides read TGTGCTAGCAGCTTACGTTCGGTGATAGGGGGCCTTGGCTACACCTTC. It yields the protein CASSLRSVIGGLGYTF. The full variable domain, with the rest looked up from reference TRBV7-7 and TRBJ1-2, is GAGVSQSPRYKVTKRGQDVTLRCDPISSHATLYWYQQALGQGPEFLTYFNYEAQPDKSGLPSDRFSAERPEGSISTLTIQRTEQRDSAMYRCASSLRSVIGGLGYTFGSGTRLTVV.

This chain uses TRBV5-1 with TRBJ2-7, with 9 bases lining up with TRBD2. Germline CDR1 reads SGHRS; CDR2 reads YFSETQ. This CDR3 contains 16 residues. V lost 4 bases and J lost 0; bases outside the gene matches: 8. This CDR3 is CASSPAGGSGSYEQYF. DNA for the CDR3: TGCGCCAGCAGCCCAGCGGGGGGCTCGGGCTCCTACGAGCAGTACTTC.

The chain combines TRBV21-1 with TRBJ2-7; the table's D call, TRBD1, was not checked against the DNA. TRBV21-1 is described as a pseudogene. The CDR3 is 14 amino acids. For the CDR3, the DNA is TGTGCCAGCACCCCAGGGGTTTCCTCCTACGAGCAGTACTTC. It yields the protein CASTPGVSSYEQYF.

This chain joins TRBV12-1 and TRBJ1-5. TRBV12-1 is labeled a pseudogene. The CDR3 spans 17 residues. The CDR3 sequence: CASSFPRPGSIYQPQHF. The CDR3 DNA is TGTGCCAGCAGCTTTCCCCGACCTGGGAGTATCTATCAGCCCCAGCATTTT.

The genes are TRBV29-1 and TRBJ2-7, with D possibly TRBD1 on 6 matching bases. There are 11 residues in the CDR3. V dropped 4 bases and J dropped 7 bases, with 11 bases sitting between them. Germline loops: CDR1 SQVTM, CDR2 ANQGSEA. The CDR3 nucleotides read TGCAGCGTTGGGACAGCTCGAGAGCAGTACTTC. Its translation is CSVGTAREQYF.

V and J are TRBV9 and TRBJ2-5, with D hard to call. The CDR3 covers 13 residues. With 0 bases removed from V and 6 bases from J, the gap between germline ends came to 9 bases. Germline CDR1 SGDLS, CDR2 YYNGEE. In nucleotides, the CDR3 is TGTGCCAGCAGCGTAGATGGCCCCCAGACCCAGTACTTC. Translated, it gives CASSVDGPQTQYF.

The chain is built from TRBV5-1 and TRBJ2-5, with 7 bases identical to TRBD2. From germline, CDR1 is SGHRS and CDR2 YFSETQ. This CDR3 comprises 14 residues. V shed 3 bases, J shed 2 bases, and the junction held 4 bases outside the gene matches. CDR3 sequence (DNA): TGCGCCAGCAGCTCGACTAGCCCACAAGAGACCCAGTACTTC. Translating it yields CASSSTSPQETQYF.

This rearrangement joins TRBV7-3 to TRBJ2-3; 9 nucleotides align to TRBD2. The CDR3 contains 17 residues. The germline gives CDR1 SGHTA, CDR2 FQGTGA. V lost 4 bases to trimming and J lost 5 bases; unmatched junction nucleotides: 13. Written as DNA, the CDR3 is TGTGCCAGCAGCTCCAGGGGGAGGCGGGGGGGCGAAGATACGCAGTATTTT. Its translation: CASSSRGRRGGEDTQYF.